This T cell receptor (beta chain) was retrieved from a study of blood T cells in healthy people across ages. On the study more broadly: The template switching approach captured approximately one barcoded beta molecule for every two T cells.

General study results and limits: Aged donors had fewer naive CD4+ cells and lower diversity than long-lived donors.

This clonotype has only a few counts. Its matching antigen is unknown. At one of its ends the junction is not consistent with the germline gene, which may arise from a read error. Sample-barcoded 5' priming and a J-beta primer mix drove a second PCR of roughly 6 to 12 cycles. Per-sample output comprised a minimum of 2.5 million paired-end reads containing CDR3. TCRdb fed the 5' RACE reads into MiXCR, producing one record per CDR3 protein. This sample has about 730,000 distinct CDR3 sequences, with around 40% found just once. The CDR3 contains 12 residues. Germline CDR1 is LGHNA and CDR2 is YNFKEQ. Input material: blood. This sequence joins TRBV4-2 and TRBJ2-5, with D unclear. The J call may be incorrect, as the DNA end agrees better with TRBJ2-7. This TCR came from a woman aged 60 to 75 in good health. CDR3 nucleotides: TGTACCAGCAGCCAAGATTTGTACGAGCAGTACTTC. Its protein product is CTSSQDLYEQYF.